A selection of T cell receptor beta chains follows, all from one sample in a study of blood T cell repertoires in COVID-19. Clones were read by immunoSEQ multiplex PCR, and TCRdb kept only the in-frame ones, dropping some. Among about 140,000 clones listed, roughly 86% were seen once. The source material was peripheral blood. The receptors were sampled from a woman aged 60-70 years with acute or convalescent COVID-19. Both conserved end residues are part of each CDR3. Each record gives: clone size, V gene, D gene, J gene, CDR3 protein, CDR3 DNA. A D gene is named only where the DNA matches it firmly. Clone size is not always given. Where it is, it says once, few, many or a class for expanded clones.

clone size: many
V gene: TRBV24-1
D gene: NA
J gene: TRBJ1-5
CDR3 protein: CATSDSLDSYNQPQHF
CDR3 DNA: TGTGCCACCAGTGATTCGCTCGACAGTTACAATCAGCCCCAGCATTTT

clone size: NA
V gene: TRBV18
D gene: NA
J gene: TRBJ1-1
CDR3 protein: CASSPGVTVMNTEAFF
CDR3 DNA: TGTGCCAGCTCACCAGGAGTGACCGTGATGAACACTGAAGCTTTCTTT

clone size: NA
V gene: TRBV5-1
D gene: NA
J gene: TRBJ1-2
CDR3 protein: CASSLVGRQNYGYTF
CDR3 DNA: TGCGCCAGCAGCTTGGTGGGCAGGCAAAACTATGGCTACACCTTC

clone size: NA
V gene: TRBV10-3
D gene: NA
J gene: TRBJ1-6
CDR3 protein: CAISDPNVRANSPLHF
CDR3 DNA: TGTGCCATCAGTGACCCCAACGTGAGGGCTAATTCACCCCTCCACTTT

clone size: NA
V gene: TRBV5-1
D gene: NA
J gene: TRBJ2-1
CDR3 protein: CASSLQTGSYNEQFF
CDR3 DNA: TGCGCCAGCAGCTTGCAAACAGGGTCCTACAATGAGCAGTTCTTC

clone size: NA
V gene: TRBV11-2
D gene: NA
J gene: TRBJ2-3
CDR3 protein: CASRYFADTQYF
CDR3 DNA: TGTGCCAGCAGGTACTTCGCGGATACGCAGTATTTT

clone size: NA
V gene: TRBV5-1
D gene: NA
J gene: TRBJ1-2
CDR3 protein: CASSPDGANYGYTF
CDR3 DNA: TGCGCCAGCAGCCCAGACGGAGCTAACTATGGCTACACCTTC

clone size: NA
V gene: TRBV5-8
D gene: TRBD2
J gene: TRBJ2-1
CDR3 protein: CASTNASGGFNEQFF
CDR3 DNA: TGTGCCAGCACCAACGCTAGCGGGGGCTTCAATGAGCAGTTCTTC

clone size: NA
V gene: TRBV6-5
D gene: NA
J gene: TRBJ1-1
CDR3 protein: CASSSRTGNTEAFF
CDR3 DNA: TGTGCCAGCAGTTCCCGGACGGGAAACACTGAAGCTTTCTTT

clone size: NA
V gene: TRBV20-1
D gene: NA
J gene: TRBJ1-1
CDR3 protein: CLGQRIEAFF
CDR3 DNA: TGCCTGGGGCAGCGAATTGAAGCTTTCTTT

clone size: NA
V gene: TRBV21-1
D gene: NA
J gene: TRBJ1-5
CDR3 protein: CASAGGPPDSNQPQHF
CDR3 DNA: TGTGCCAGCGCAGGGGGACCCCCCGATAGCAATCAGCCCCAGCATTTT

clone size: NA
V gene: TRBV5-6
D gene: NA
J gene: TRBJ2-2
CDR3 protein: CASRGGRYTGELFF
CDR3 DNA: TGTGCCAGCAGGGGGGGGCGGTACACCGGGGAGCTGTTTTTT

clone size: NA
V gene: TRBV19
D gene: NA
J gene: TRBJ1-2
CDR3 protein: CASSTKQGLGGYTF
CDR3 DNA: TGTGCCAGTAGTACGAAACAGGGTTTAGGCGGCTACACCTTC

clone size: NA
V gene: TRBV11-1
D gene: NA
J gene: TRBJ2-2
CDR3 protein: CASSLADTGELFF
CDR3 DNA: TGTGCCAGCAGCTTAGCCGACACCGGGGAGCTGTTTTTT

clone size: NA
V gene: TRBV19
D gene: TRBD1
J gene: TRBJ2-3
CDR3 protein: CASSQFGQGTDTQYF
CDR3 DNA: TGTGCCAGTAGTCAATTCGGACAGGGGACAGATACGCAGTATTTT

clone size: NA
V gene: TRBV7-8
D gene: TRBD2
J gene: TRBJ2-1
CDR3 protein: CASSLVGIVSGYNEQFF
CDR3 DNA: TGTGCCAGCAGCTTAGTCGGTATTGTTAGCGGGTACAATGAGCAGTTCTTC